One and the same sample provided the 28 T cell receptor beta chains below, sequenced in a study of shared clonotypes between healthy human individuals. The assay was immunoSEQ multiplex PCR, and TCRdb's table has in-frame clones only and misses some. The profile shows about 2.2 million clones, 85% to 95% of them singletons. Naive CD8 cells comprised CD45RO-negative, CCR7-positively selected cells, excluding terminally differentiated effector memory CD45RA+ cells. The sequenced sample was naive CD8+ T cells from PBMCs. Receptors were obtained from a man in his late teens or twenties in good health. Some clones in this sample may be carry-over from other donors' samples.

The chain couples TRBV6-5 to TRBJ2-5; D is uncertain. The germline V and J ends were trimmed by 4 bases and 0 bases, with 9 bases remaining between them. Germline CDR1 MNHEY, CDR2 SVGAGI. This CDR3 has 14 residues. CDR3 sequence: CASSWTPYQETQYF. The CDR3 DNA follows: TGTGCCAGCAGTTGGACGCCGTACCAAGAGACCCAGTACTTC.

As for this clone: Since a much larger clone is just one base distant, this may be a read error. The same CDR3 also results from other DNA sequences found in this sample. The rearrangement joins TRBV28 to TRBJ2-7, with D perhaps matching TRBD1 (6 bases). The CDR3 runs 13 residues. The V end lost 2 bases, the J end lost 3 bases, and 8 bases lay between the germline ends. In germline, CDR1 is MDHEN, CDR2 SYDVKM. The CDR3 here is CASSLGQIYEQYF. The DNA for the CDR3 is TGTGCCAGCAGTTTAGGACAGATCTACGAGCAGTACTTC.

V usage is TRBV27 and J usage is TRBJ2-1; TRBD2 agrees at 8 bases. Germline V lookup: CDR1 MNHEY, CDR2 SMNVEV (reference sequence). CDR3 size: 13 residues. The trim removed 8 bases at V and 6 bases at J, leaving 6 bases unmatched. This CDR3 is CASGGLAGNEQFF. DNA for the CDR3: TGTGCCAGCGGGGGGCTAGCGGGCAATGAGCAGTTCTTC.

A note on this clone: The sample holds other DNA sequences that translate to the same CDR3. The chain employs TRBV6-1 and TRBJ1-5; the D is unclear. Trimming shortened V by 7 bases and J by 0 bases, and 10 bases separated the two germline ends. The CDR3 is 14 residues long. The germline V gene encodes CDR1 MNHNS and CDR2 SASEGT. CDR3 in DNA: TGTGCCAGCAAAGAGGGCTATAGCAATCAGCCCCAGCATTTT. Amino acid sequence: CASKEGYSNQPQHF.

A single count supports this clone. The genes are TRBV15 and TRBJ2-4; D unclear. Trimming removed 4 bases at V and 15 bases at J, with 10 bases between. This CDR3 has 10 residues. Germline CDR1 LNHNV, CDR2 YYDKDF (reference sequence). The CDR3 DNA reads TGTGCCACCAGCAAATTGGTTGCGTACTTC. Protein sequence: CATSKLVAYF.

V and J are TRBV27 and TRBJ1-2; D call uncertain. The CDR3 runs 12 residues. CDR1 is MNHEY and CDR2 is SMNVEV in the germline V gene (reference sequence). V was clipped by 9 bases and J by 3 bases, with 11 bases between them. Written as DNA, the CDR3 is TGTGCCAGTGTGAAAGGCTACTATGGCTACACCTTC. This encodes CASVKGYYGYTF.

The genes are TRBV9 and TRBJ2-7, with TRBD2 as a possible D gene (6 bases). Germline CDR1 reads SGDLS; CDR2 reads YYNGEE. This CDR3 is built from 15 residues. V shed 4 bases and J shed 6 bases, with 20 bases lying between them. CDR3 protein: CASSPSGTGWGEQYF. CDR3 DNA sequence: TGTGCCAGCAGCCCCTCCGGGACTGGGTGGGGCGAGCAGTACTTC.

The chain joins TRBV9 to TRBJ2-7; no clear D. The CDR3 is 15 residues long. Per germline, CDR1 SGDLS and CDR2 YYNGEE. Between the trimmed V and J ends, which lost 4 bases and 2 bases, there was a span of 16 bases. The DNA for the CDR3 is TGTGCCAGCAGCAAAGGACCGACCATTACCTACGAGCAGTACTTC. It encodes CASSKGPTITYEQYF.

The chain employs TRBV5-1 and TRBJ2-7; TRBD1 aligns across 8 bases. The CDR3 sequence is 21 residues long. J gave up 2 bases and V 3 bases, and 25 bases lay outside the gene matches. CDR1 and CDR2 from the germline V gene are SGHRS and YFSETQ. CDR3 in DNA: TGCGCCAGCAGCTCACCACCCTACTCCGGGACAGGACCGTTAATCACCTACGAGCAGTACTTC. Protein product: CASSSPPYSGTGPLITYEQYF.

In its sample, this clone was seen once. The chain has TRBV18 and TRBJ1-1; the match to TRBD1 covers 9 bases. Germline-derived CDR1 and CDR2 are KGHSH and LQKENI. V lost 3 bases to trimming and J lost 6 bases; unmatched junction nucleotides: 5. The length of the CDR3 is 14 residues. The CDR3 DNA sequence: TGTGCCAGCTCACCGGGACAGGGCTCGCCTGAAGCTTTCTTT. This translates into CASSPGQGSPEAFF.

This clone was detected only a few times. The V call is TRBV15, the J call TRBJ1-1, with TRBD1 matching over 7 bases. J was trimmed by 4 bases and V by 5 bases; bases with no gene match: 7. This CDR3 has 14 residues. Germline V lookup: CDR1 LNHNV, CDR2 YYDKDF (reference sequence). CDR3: CATSGRRQGTEAFF. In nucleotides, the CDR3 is TGTGCCACCAGCGGACGTCGACAGGGCACTGAAGCTTTCTTT. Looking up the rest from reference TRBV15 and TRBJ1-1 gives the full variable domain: DAMVIQNPRYQVTQFGKPVTLSCSQTLNHNVMYWYQQKSSQAPKLLFHYYDKDFNNEADTPDNFQSRRPNTSFCFLDIRSPGLGDTAMYLCATSGRRQGTEAFFGQGTRLTVV.

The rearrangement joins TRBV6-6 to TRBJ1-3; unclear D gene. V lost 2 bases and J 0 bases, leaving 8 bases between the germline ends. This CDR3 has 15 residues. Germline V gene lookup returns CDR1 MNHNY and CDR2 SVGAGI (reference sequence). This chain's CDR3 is CASSYPDVSGNTIYF. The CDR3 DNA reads TGTGCCAGCAGTTACCCGGACGTCTCTGGAAACACCATATATTTT.

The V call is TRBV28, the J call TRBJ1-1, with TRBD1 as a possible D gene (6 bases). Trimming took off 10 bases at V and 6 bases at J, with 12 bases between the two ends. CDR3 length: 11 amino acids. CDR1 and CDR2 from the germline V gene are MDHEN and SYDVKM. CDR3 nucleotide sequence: TGTGCCACCGACAGGTACGCTGAAGCTTTCTTT. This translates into CATDRYAEAFF.

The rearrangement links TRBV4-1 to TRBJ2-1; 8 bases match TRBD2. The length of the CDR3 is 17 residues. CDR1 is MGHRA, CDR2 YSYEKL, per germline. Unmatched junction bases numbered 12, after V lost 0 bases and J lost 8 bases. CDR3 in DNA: TGCGCCAGCAGCCAAGAAGGGCTAGCGGGCGCCGACGATGAGCAGTTCTTC. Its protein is CASSQEGLAGADDEQFF.

CDR3 nucleotides: TGTGCCAGCAGCTTCCTGATCACCGGGGAGCTGTTTTTT. Protein: CASSFLITGELFF. The V and J genes are TRBV7-9 and TRBJ2-2; D call uncertain. The germline V and J ends were trimmed by 3 bases and 4 bases, with 6 bases remaining between them. The CDR3 has 13 residues. The germline V gene encodes CDR1 SEHNR and CDR2 FQNEAQ (reference sequence).

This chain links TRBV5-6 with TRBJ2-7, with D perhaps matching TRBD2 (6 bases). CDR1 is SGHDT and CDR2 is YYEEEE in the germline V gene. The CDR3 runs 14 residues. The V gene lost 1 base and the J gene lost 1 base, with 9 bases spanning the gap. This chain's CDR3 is CASSLLASSYEQYF. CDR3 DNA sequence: TGTGCCAGCAGCTTGCTAGCGTCTTCCTACGAGCAGTACTTC.

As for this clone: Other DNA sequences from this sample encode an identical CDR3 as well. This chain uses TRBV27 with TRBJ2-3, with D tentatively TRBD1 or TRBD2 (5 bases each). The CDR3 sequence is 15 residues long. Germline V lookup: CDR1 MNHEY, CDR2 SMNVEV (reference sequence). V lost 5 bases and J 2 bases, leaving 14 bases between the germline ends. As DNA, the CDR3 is TGTGCCAGCAGTCCCCGGGGCAGAAACACAGATACGCAGTATTTT. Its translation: CASSPRGRNTDTQYF.

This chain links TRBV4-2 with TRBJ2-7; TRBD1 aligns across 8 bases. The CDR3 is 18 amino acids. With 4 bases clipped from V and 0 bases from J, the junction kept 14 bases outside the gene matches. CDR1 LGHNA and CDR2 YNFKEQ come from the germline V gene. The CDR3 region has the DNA TGTGCCAGCAGCCTCCATGGGGGGACAGGCTATACCTCCTACGAGCAGTACTTC. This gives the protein CASSLHGGTGYTSYEQYF.

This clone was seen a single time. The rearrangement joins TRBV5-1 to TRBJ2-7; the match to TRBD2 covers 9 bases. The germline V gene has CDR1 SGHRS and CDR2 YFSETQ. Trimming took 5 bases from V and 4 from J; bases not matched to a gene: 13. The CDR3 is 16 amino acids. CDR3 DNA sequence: TGCGCCAGCAGAAGTAATTCGGCGGGAGGGGGGTACGAGCAGTACTTC. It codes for CASRSNSAGGGYEQYF.

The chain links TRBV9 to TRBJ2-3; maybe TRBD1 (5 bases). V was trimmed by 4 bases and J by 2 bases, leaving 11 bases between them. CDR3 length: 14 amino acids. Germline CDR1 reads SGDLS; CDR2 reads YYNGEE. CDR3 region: CASSFGHPTDTQYF. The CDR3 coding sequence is TGTGCCAGCAGCTTTGGACACCCCACAGATACGCAGTATTTT.

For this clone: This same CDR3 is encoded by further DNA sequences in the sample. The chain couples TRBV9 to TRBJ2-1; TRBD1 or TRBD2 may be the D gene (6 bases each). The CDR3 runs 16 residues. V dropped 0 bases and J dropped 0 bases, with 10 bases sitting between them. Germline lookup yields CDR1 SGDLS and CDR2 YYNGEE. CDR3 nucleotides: TGTGCCAGCAGCGTAGGAGGGGGGAGCTCCTACAATGAGCAGTTCTTC. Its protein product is CASSVGGGSSYNEQFF.

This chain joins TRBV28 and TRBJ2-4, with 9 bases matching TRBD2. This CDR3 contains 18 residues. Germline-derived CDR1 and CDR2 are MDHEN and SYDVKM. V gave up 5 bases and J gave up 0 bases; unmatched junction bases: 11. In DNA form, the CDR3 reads TGTGCCAGCAGTGAAAGCGGGAGGCCCACCTTAGCCAAAAACATTCAGTACTTC. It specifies CASSESGRPTLAKNIQYF.

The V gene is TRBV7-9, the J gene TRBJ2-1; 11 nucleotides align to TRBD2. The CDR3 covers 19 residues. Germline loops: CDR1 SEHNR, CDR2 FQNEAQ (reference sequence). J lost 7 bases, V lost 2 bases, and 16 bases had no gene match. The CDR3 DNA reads TGTGCCAGCAGCTTAAGGACAGTCGATAGCGGGAGGGCGGGGAATGAGCAGTTCTTC. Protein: CASSLRTVDSGRAGNEQFF.

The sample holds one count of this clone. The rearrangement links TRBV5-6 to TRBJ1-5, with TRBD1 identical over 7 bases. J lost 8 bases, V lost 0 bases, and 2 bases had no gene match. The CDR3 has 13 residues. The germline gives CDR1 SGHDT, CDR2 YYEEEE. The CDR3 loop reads CASSLGDREPQHF. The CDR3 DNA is TGTGCCAGCAGCTTGGGAGACAGGGAGCCCCAGCATTTT.

CDR3 sequence reads: CASSLGTVPELFF. The CDR3, as DNA: TGTGCCAGCAGTTTGGGGACCGTACCGGAGCTGTTTTTT. The chain combines TRBV28 with TRBJ2-2; D possibly matches TRBD1 or TRBD2 (5 bases each). V lost 3 bases and J lost 10, with 12 bases in between. The CDR3 is 13 amino acids. Germline V CDR1 and CDR2: MDHEN, SYDVKM.

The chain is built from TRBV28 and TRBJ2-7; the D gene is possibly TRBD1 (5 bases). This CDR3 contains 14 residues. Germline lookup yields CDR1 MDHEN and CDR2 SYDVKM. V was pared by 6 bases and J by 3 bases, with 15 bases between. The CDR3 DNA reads TGTGCCAGCAGCCCAGACCGACAGAGCTACGAGCAGTACTTC. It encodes CASSPDRQSYEQYF.

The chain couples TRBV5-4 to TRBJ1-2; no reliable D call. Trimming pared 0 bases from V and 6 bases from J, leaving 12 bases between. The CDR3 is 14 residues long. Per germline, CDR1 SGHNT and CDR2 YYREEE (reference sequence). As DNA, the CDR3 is TGTGCCAGCAGCTTGGCCCTGGGTTTCGATGGCTACACCTTC. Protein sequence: CASSLALGFDGYTF.

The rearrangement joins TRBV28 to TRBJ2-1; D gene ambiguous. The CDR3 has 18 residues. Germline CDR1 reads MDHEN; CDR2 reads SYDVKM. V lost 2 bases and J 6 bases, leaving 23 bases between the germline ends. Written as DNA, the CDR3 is TGTGCCAGCAGTTTAATCGATGCAAGGTACAGAGTGCCCAATGAGCAGTTCTTC. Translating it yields CASSLIDARYRVPNEQFF.